Listed below are T cell receptor beta chains from one sample, sequenced in a study of shared clonotypes between healthy human individuals. TCRdb keeps only in-frame clones here, not all; method: immunoSEQ multiplex PCR. Among about 2,100,000 clones listed, about 93% were seen once. Material: naive CD8+ T cells from PBMCs. All receptors derive from a man between 18 and 29 years old in good health. Some clones in this sample may be carry-over from other donors' samples. CDR3s include the opening cysteine and the closing phenylalanine or tryptophan. A D gene is named only where the DNA matches it firmly. Where a row states a size, it is once, few, many or the class of an expanded clone; other rows omit it.

18	.	TRBV5-1	TRBJ2-7	TRBD2	TGCGCCAGCAGCTTCGGAAGACTAGCGGGAGATGGGTCCTACGAGCAGTACTTC	CASSFGRLAGDGSYEQYF
15	.	TRBV5-1	TRBJ2-7	TRBD1	TGCGCCAGCAGCACCTGGACAGGGTCAACCTACGAGCAGTACTTC	CASSTWTGSTYEQYF
12	.	TRBV2	TRBJ1-2	.	TGTGCCAGCAGTAGACGGGGCGATGGCTACACCTTC	CASSRRGDGYTF
15	.	TRBV28	TRBJ2-1	.	TGTGCCAGCAGTTTCATACGGTCCTCCTACAATGAGCAGTTCTTC	CASSFIRSSYNEQFF
18	once	TRBV2	TRBJ2-5	.	TGTGCCAGCAGTGAAGGGCCCCAGGGCTCCACCGTACAAGAGACCCAGTACTTC	CASSEGPQGSTVQETQYF
13	.	TRBV9	TRBJ2-5	TRBD2	TGTGCCAGCAGCCCGGACGGGGGGGAGACCCAGTACTTC	CASSPDGGETQYF
15	.	TRBV11-2	TRBJ2-1	.	TGTGCCAGCAGCCTAGTCGGAGTTGGGTGGAATGAGCAGTTCTTC	CASSLVGVGWNEQFF
15	.	TRBV28	TRBJ1-5	.	TGTGCCAGCAGGGACGGGGTCAGTAGCAATCAGCCCCAGCATTTT	CASRDGVSSNQPQHF
14	.	TRBV19	TRBJ2-7	.	TGTGCCAGTAGTATAGACCTTGCGAGCTCAGAGCAGTACTTC	CASSIDLASSEQYF
15	once	TRBV9	TRBJ2-3	TRBD2	TGTGCCAGCAGCGCGGGACTAGCCGACACAGATACGCAGTATTTT	CASSAGLADTDTQYF
14	.	TRBV19	TRBJ1-2	.	TGTGCCAGTACCCAGCCCGGGTACAGGTATGGCTACACCTTC	CASTQPGYRYGYTF
12	.	TRBV6-5	TRBJ2-2	.	TGTGCCAGCAGTTATGTGACCGGGGAGCTGTTTTTT	CASSYVTGELFF
18	.	TRBV7-6	TRBJ2-7	TRBD2	TGTGCCAGCAGCCTCCTGAATCCGGGACTAGCGGGTTCCGGGGAGCAGTACTTC	CASSLLNPGLAGSGEQYF
14	.	TRBV9	TRBJ2-2	TRBD2	TGTGCCAGCAGTAGTAGCGGGATTGGCGGGGAGCTGTTTTTT	CASSSSGIGGELFF
16	.	TRBV28	TRBJ1-5	TRBD1	TGTGCCAGCAGTTTATTGGTCGGACAGGGTAATCAGCCCCAGCATTTT	CASSLLVGQGNQPQHF
16	.	TRBV29-1	TRBJ2-1	TRBD2	TGCAGCGTTCCACCCCCTGGCGGGAGGCAATACAATGAGCAGTTCTTC	CSVPPPGGRQYNEQFF
15	.	TRBV2	TRBJ2-1	.	TGTGCCAGCAGTGAGGGGAGCAGCTCCTACAATGAGCAGTTCTTC	CASSEGSSSYNEQFF
14	once	TRBV6-1	TRBJ1-1	.	TGTGCCAGCAGTGACGGGCCTAGGAGATCCGAAGCTTTCTTT	CASSDGPRRSEAFF
15	.	TRBV2	TRBJ2-1	.	TGTGCCAGCAATGACGGGGGATTCTCCTACAATGAGCAGTTCTTC	CASNDGGFSYNEQFF
14	.	TRBV11-2	TRBJ2-2	.	TGTGCCAGCAGCCAGACGTCGAACACCGGGGAGCTGTTTTTT	CASSQTSNTGELFF
15	.	TRBV15	TRBJ1-1	.	TGTGCCACCAGCAGAGAGGGACAAGCGAACACTGAAGCTTTCTTT	CATSREGQANTEAFF
15	.	TRBV9	TRBJ2-3	TRBD1	TGTGCCAGCACCGAGTGGGACAGGGTGGCAGATACGCAGTATTTT	CASTEWDRVADTQYF
19	.	TRBV9	TRBJ2-6	.	TGTGCCAGCAGCGTTTGGCGTGCGAGGGGGGTCACTGGGGCCAACGTCCTGACTTTC	CASSVWRARGVTGANVLTF
11	.	TRBV11-2	TRBJ2-7	.	TGTGCCAGCAGCTCCTTATACGAGCAGTACTTC	CASSSLYEQYF
14	.	TRBV27	TRBJ1-4	.	TGTGCCAGCAGGGGCCAGGGACAATATGAAAAACTGTTTTTT	CASRGQGQYEKLFF
17	.	TRBV5-6	TRBJ2-2	.	TGTGCCAGCAGCTTGGTTTCCAGGACGGCGTTGACCGGGGAGCTGTTTTTT	CASSLVSRTALTGELFF
13	.	TRBV2	TRBJ2-5	.	TGTGCCAGCAGTGCTGGGTTCCGAGAGACCCAGTACTTC	CASSAGFRETQYF
15	.	TRBV9	TRBJ1-2	.	TGTGCCAGCAGCGCCGGCGGTCGGTCGGGCTATGGCTACACCTTC	CASSAGGRSGYGYTF
14	.	TRBV5-5	TRBJ2-7	.	TGTGCCAGCAGCCCCGGACAGAGCTCCTACGAGCAGTACTTC	CASSPGQSSYEQYF
16	.	TRBV7-9	TRBJ1-2	.	TGTGCCAGCAGCTTAGTTCCCGGGTATTTTAACTATGGCTACACCTTC	CASSLVPGYFNYGYTF
17	once	TRBV5-4	TRBJ1-6	.	TGTGCCAGCAGCTTAGTGGACACCTGGGAAGGGAATTCACCCCTCCACTTT	CASSLVDTWEGNSPLHF
18	.	TRBV13	TRBJ2-1	TRBD2	TGTGCCAGCAGCTTCCCGGGACTAGCGGGAGGGACCTACAATGAGCAGTTCTTC	CASSFPGLAGGTYNEQFF
14	.	TRBV6-5	TRBJ1-4	.	TGTGCCACCTCGGCGGGGGGGCTGGGTGAAAAACTGTTTTTT	CATSAGGLGEKLFF
14	.	TRBV9	TRBJ1-4	.	TGTGCCAGCAGCGTAGGGGACGGTGGGGAAAAACTGTTTTTT	CASSVGDGGEKLFF
16	.	TRBV9	TRBJ1-3	TRBD1	TGTGCCAGCAGCGTGGGGGGACAGGGCTCTGGAAACACCATATATTTT	CASSVGGQGSGNTIYF
14	.	TRBV7-9	TRBJ1-2	.	TGTGCCAGCAGCTGGGGAAGCCCCAACTATGGCTACACCTTC	CASSWGSPNYGYTF
17	.	TRBV9	TRBJ1-4	TRBD1	TGTGCCAGCAGCGATCCGGGACAGGGGGCCCCTAATGAAAAACTGTTTTTT	CASSDPGQGAPNEKLFF
12	.	TRBV7-9	TRBJ1-1	TRBD1	TGTGCCAGCAGTTTTCAACAGGGGCTTGCTTTCTTT	CASSFQQGLAFF